The 23 T cell receptor beta chains below come from one sample, sequenced in a study of T cells after yellow fever vaccination. TCRdb ran MiXCR on the 5' RACE reads and lists one entry per CDR3 protein. Seen here are roughly 16,000 distinct CDR3 sequences, 4% observed once, and the top ten hold over 0.4%. Sequencing used PBMCs, either bulk or a sorted T-cell subset (CD4+, CD8+, memory, or dextramer-sorted; not recorded which), obtained 15 days after the yellow fever booster vaccination. The source is a man aged 30-40 years who received the YFV17D yellow fever vaccine.

This clonotype was picked up many times. This chain joins TRBV28 and TRBJ2-3; D perhaps matches TRBD2 (5 bases). The germline V gene encodes CDR1 MDHEN and CDR2 SYDVKM. The V end lost 6 bases, the J end lost 2 bases, and 21 bases lay between the germline ends. The length of the CDR3 is 17 residues. CDR3 loop: CASSTDPERSYTDTQYF. The CDR3 DNA follows: TGTGCCAGCAGCACTGACCCGGAGCGGAGTTACACAGATACGCAGTATTTT.

This clonotype came up many times. The genes are TRBV19 and TRBJ2-1, with 7 bases lining up with TRBD2. Germline trimming cut 5 bases from V and 4 bases from J; bases unmatched to any gene: 11. The CDR3 spans 16 residues. Germline assignment: CDR1 LNHDA and CDR2 SQIVND (reference sequence). The DNA for the CDR3 is TGTGCCAGTAGTTTCCGAGCGGGAAGGTCGTACAATGAGCAGTTCTTC. As protein: CASSFRAGRSYNEQFF.

This clonotype was detected many times. This chain uses TRBV6-5 with TRBJ2-1; perhaps TRBD1 as D (5 bases). Germline CDR1 reads MNHEY; CDR2 reads SVGAGI. V gave up 7 bases and J gave up 12 bases, with 22 bases separating them. The CDR3 covers 14 residues. CDR3 residues: CASIRGLGTLRQFF. CDR3 nucleotide sequence: TGTGCCAGCATAAGGGGCCTGGGAACTTTGCGGCAGTTCTTC.

This clonotype was counted ten times or more. J is TRBJ2-1 and V is TRBV10-3; TRBD2 agrees at 12 bases. In germline, CDR1 is ENHRY, CDR2 SYGVKD. V gave up 0 bases and J gave up 4 bases; unmatched junction bases: 4. This CDR3 comprises 17 residues. As DNA, the CDR3 is TGTGCCATCAGTGAGTCGACTAGCGGGAGTGTATACAATGAGCAGTTCTTC. This gives the protein CAISESTSGSVYNEQFF.

Ten or more counts support this clonotype. V gene TRBV2 combines with J gene TRBJ2-2, with unresolved D. The CDR3 covers 15 residues. Germline-derived CDR1 and CDR2 are SNHLY and FYNNEI. V gave up 6 bases and J gave up 3 bases, with 14 bases separating them. The CDR3 DNA follows: TGTGCCAGCAGCCAGGTCCTAGAGGACACCGGGGAGCTGTTTTTT. Its translation: CASSQVLEDTGELFF.

This clonotype was recorded many times. The chain is built from TRBV6-5 and TRBJ2-3; no clear D gene. The CDR3 covers 15 residues. V was trimmed by 0 bases and J by 6 bases, leaving 13 bases between them. CDR1 and CDR2 from the germline V gene are MNHEY and SVGAGI. In DNA form, the CDR3 reads TGTGCCAGCAGTTACTCGAATAGGGCTCTCGATACGCAGTATTTT. As protein: CASSYSNRALDTQYF.

In its sample, this clonotype was seen many times. The genes are TRBV20-1 and TRBJ2-7; 8 positions match TRBD2. The CDR3 is 13 amino acids. V lost 5 bases, J lost 0 bases, and 3 bases stayed unmatched. Germline CDR1 reads DFQATT; CDR2 reads SNEGSKA (reference sequence). In nucleotides, the CDR3 is TGCAGTGCTCGTAGCGGGGACTCCTACGAGCAGTACTTC. Translation gives CSARSGDSYEQYF.

In its sample, this clonotype was seen many times. The gene calls are TRBV23-1 and TRBJ2-7; either TRBD1 or TRBD2 may supply D (6 bases each). TRBV23-1 is an ORF, and what it does is uncertain. Trimming left V 11 bases short and J 4 bases short, with 12 bases between. The length of the CDR3 is 11 residues. Here the CDR3 DNA reads TGCGCCCGAAGAGGGGGGTACGAGCAGTACTTC. Translation gives CARRGGYEQYF.

This clonotype was observed at least ten times. The gene calls are TRBV4-3 and TRBJ2-7, with D unclear. Germline lookup yields CDR1 LGHNA and CDR2 YSLEER. The CDR3 loop spans 13 amino acids. The V end lost 3 bases, the J end lost 2 bases, and 8 bases lay between the germline ends. CDR3: CASSQTRTYEQYF. DNA of the CDR3: TGCGCCAGCAGCCAGACCCGCACCTACGAGCAGTACTTC.

This clonotype was counted many times. The V and J genes are TRBV20-1 and TRBJ1-5, with D unresolved. In germline, CDR1 is DFQATT, CDR2 SNEGSKA (reference sequence). The CDR3 is 14 residues long. Trimming pared 0 bases from V and 4 bases from J, leaving 10 bases between. Here the CDR3 reads CSARDPHGNQPQHF. The CDR3 DNA sequence: TGCAGTGCTAGAGATCCACACGGAAATCAGCCCCAGCATTTT.

By share, this clonotype counts as medium-sized. The rearrangement links TRBV7-8 to TRBJ2-5, with 11 bases that match TRBD2. The CDR3 runs to 16 residues. The V gene end was trimmed by 1 base and the J gene end by 5 bases; junction bases not matched to a gene: 6. Germline lookup yields CDR1 SGHVS and CDR2 FQNEAQ. The CDR3 spells CASSLETSGIFETQYF. The CDR3 nucleotides read TGTGCCAGCAGCTTAGAGACTAGCGGGATTTTCGAGACCCAGTACTTC.

The sample holds many counts of this clonotype. The chain couples TRBV4-3 to TRBJ1-5; D not resolved. V lost 1 base and J 3 bases, leaving 7 bases between the germline ends. This CDR3 has 14 amino acids. The germline V gene encodes CDR1 LGHNA and CDR2 YSLEER. This CDR3 is CASSQARDNQPQHF. Here the CDR3 DNA reads TGCGCCAGCAGCCAAGCCCGGGACAATCAGCCCCAGCATTTT.

Concerning this clonotype: A read error is possible here, since a much larger clone lies one base away. The chain recombines TRBV20-1 with TRBJ2-1; 12 bases agree with TRBD2. Germline V gene data show CDR1 as DFQATT and CDR2 as SNEGSKA (reference sequence). The CDR3 has 18 amino acids. CDR3 protein: CCARETSGSGGAYNEQFF. CDR3 DNA: TGCTGTGCTAGAGAGACTAGCGGGAGTGGTGGCGCCTACAATGAGCAGTTCTTC.

This clonotype has at least ten counts. The chain joins TRBV2 to TRBJ1-5; tentative D call: TRBD1 (6 bases). V lost 5 bases and J lost 7, with 12 bases in between. Germline CDR1 is SNHLY and CDR2 is FYNNEI. CDR3 length: 13 amino acids. DNA of the CDR3: TGTGCCAGCAGTATACAGGGAGGGCAGCCCCAGCATTTT. It codes for CASSIQGGQPQHF.

This clonotype was picked up many times. V usage is TRBV20-1 and J usage is TRBJ1-6; D unresolved. Germline loops: CDR1 DFQATT, CDR2 SNEGSKA (reference sequence). The length of the CDR3 is 14 residues. Trimming cost V 6 bases and J 9 bases, with 18 bases left between them. CDR3 protein: CSARPRTAGSPLHF. CDR3 DNA: TGCAGTGCCAGACCCCGGACGGCCGGTTCACCCCTCCACTTT.

This clonotype was seen at least ten times. This rearrangement joins TRBV19 to TRBJ1-5; no reliable D call. CDR1 is LNHDA, CDR2 SQIVND, per germline (reference sequence). Trimming stripped 6 bases from V and 0 bases from J, with 15 bases between. The length of the CDR3 is 16 residues. The CDR3 protein is CASRKPDYYSNQPQHF. The DNA of the CDR3 is TGTGCCAGTAGGAAACCCGACTATTATAGCAATCAGCCCCAGCATTTT.

This clonotype has a count of ten or more. This rearrangement joins TRBV21-1 to TRBJ1-5; whether TRBD1, the table's D call, matches the DNA was not checked. TRBV21-1 has pseudogene status. This CDR3 has 16 amino acids. In DNA, the CDR3 is TGTGCCAGCAGCTCCCGTTTAGACAGGTACAATCAGCCCCAGCATTTT. This translates into CASSSRLDRYNQPQHF.

This clonotype was seen at least ten times. The rearrangement uses TRBV12-3 or TRBV12-4 and TRBJ1-4; weak D call: TRBD1 (5 bases). Trimming stripped 4 bases from V and 8 bases from J, with 14 bases between. The CDR3 has 14 residues. For the CDR3, the DNA is TGTGCCAGCAGTTGGGGGGGGGTACAGGAAAAACTGTTTTTT. It is translated as CASSWGGVQEKLFF.

This clonotype was recorded at least ten times. The rearrangement joins TRBV7-6 to TRBJ2-1, with no clear D. This CDR3 contains 12 residues. Germline lookup yields CDR1 SGHVS and CDR2 FNYEAQ. V was cut by 5 bases and J by 6 bases, with 8 bases left in between. The CDR3 reads CASSRSGNEQFF. In nucleotides, the CDR3 is TGTGCCAGCAGCCGTTCCGGCAATGAGCAGTTCTTC.

There are many counts of this clonotype. The chain is built from TRBV5-5 and TRBJ2-1; TRBD1 matches 10 bases. The J segment lost 9 bases and the V segment lost 4 bases, leaving 10 bases of the junction unmatched. Looked up from germline, CDR1 is SGHKS and CDR2 is YYEKEE (reference sequence). This CDR3 is 15 amino acids long. For the CDR3, the DNA is TGTGCCAGCAGCCCTCCGGGACAGGGGTTCGGTGAGCAGTTCTTC. Translation: CASSPPGQGFGEQFF.

This clonotype appeared many times. The chain is built from TRBV6-5 and TRBJ2-1; weak D call: TRBD2 (5 bases). The CDR3 is 14 residues long. Trimming cost V 0 bases and J 3 bases, with 6 bases left between them. Germline assignment: CDR1 MNHEY and CDR2 SVGAGI. CDR3 nucleotide sequence: TGTGCCAGCAGTTACTCGGCGGGCTACAATGAGCAGTTCTTC. Its translation is CASSYSAGYNEQFF.

This clonotype has a count of ten or more. The V call is TRBV11-2, the J call TRBJ1-1; no firm D call. Trimming pared 4 bases from V and 5 bases from J, leaving 14 bases between. This CDR3 spans 14 amino acids. The germline CDR1 and CDR2 sequences are SGHAT and FQNNGV. CDR3 bases: TGTGCCAGCAGCTCCCCTGGATATGAAACTGAAGCTTTCTTT. As protein: CASSSPGYETEAFF.

This clonotype was found many times. The rearrangement joins TRBV28 to TRBJ2-7; D unclear. This CDR3 has 14 amino acids. Per the germline V gene, CDR1 is MDHEN and CDR2 is SYDVKM. Trimming stripped 7 bases from V and 2 bases from J, with 15 bases between. For the CDR3, the DNA is TGTGCCAGCACCTCCTCGGGTATCGCCTACGAGCAGTACTTC. Translated: CASTSSGIAYEQYF. Complete variable domain (other parts from reference TRBV28 and TRBJ2-7): DVKVTQSSRYLVKRTGEKVFLECVQDMDHENMFWYRQDPGLGLRLIYFSYDVKMKEKGDIPEGYSVSREKKERFSLILESASTNQTSMYLCASTSSGIAYEQYFGPGTRLTVT.